A single sample gave rise to the 14 T cell receptor beta chains below, sequenced in a study of cytomegalovirus exposure and HLA in healthy donors. Both 60 Vbeta primers and 13 Jbeta primers went into the PCR. TCRdb keeps only in-frame clones here, not all; method: immunoSEQ multiplex PCR. The sample lists about 150,000 clones, 65% to 80% seen once, with about 3.7% in the top ten. The sample was PBMCs. Every receptor here comes from a male donor in good health and CMV-seronegative.

The V and J genes are TRBV9 and TRBJ1-5, with TRBD1 matching over 8 bases. CDR3 length equals 15 residues. V lost 7 bases, J lost 5 bases, and 11 bases stayed unmatched. Germline lookup yields CDR1 SGDLS and CDR2 YYNGEE. The DNA for the CDR3 is TGTGCCAGCGGGGAACAGGGGGTTAAGGATCAGCCCCAGCATTTT. Amino acids: CASGEQGVKDQPQHF.

The CDR3 here is CASSPTGPHEQYF. The CDR3 bases are TGTGCCAGCTCACCAACAGGTCCCCACGAGCAGTACTTC. V gene TRBV18 combines with J gene TRBJ2-7, with D perhaps TRBD1 (5 bases). CDR1 is KGHSH, CDR2 LQKENI, per germline. V was cut by 2 bases and J by 5 bases, with 10 bases left in between. This CDR3 has 13 amino acids.

The DNA for the CDR3 is TGTGCCAGCAGCGGGGGTCCAAACACTGAAGCTTTCTTT. Translated, it gives CASSGGPNTEAFF. The rearrangement joins TRBV2 to TRBJ1-1; maybe TRBD1 (5 bases). The CDR3 length is 13 residues. V gave up 6 bases and J gave up 2 bases, with 10 bases separating them. Germline values: CDR1 SNHLY, CDR2 FYNNEI.

The rearrangement uses TRBV9 and TRBJ1-4; 7 nucleotides line up with TRBD1. From germline, CDR1 is SGDLS and CDR2 YYNGEE. CDR3 size: 16 residues. With 4 bases clipped from V and 8 bases from J, the junction kept 14 bases outside the gene matches. DNA for the CDR3: TGTGCCAGCAGCCCCAGAGGGGGCAGGTCCTTGGAAAAACTGTTTTTT. Protein sequence: CASSPRGGRSLEKLFF.

This clone was seen a few times. This chain connects TRBV30 to TRBJ2-1; unclear D gene. CDR1 and CDR2 (germline): GTSNPN, SVGIG (reference sequence). Deletions cut 1 base from V and 6 bases from J, with 4 bases between. CDR3 length: 11 amino acids. The CDR3 DNA follows: TGTGCCTGGAGTGGGAGCAATGAGCAGTTCTTC. Translating it yields CAWSGSNEQFF.

This clone was found a few times. The chain combines TRBV5-6 with TRBJ2-3, with D uncertain. CDR3 length equals 14 residues. The germline CDR1 and CDR2 sequences are SGHDT and YYEEEE. Deletions cut 0 bases from V and 8 bases from J, with 13 bases between. The CDR3: CASSLGLSFSTQYF. For the CDR3, the DNA is TGTGCCAGCAGCTTGGGCCTCTCATTTAGTACGCAGTATTTT.

The chain combines TRBV4-1 with TRBJ2-4; D is perhaps TRBD1 (6 bases). Germline V CDR1 and CDR2: MGHRA, YSYEKL. Trimming removed 0 bases from V and 1 base from J, with 13 bases in between. The CDR3 has 17 amino acids. The CDR3 spells CASSQDSSQGAKNIQYF. The CDR3 DNA follows: TGCGCCAGCAGCCAAGATAGCTCCCAGGGGGCCAAAAACATTCAGTACTTC.

The chain combines TRBV5-1 with TRBJ2-1; 15 nucleotides line up with TRBD2. The germline gives CDR1 SGHRS, CDR2 YFSETQ. The trim removed 4 bases at V and 6 bases at J, leaving 5 bases unmatched. The CDR3 consists of 16 residues. The CDR3: CASSPGLAGGGNEQFF. In DNA form, the CDR3 reads TGCGCCAGCAGCCCGGGACTAGCGGGAGGAGGCAATGAGCAGTTCTTC.

The chain links TRBV6-5 to TRBJ2-4; 8 bases line up with TRBD1. CDR1 and CDR2 from the germline V gene are MNHEY and SVGAGI. V dropped 3 bases and J dropped 8; count of bases not matched to a gene: 9. The CDR3 has 15 amino acids. The CDR3 is CASSYMAGGLDIQYF. The DNA for the CDR3 is TGTGCCAGCAGTTATATGGCAGGGGGCTTGGACATTCAGTACTTC.

As concerns this clone: The junction departs from germline at one end; a sequencing error may be responsible. The chain joins TRBV27 to TRBJ2-1; no clear D gene. The CDR3 sequence is 12 residues long. CDR1 is MNHEY, CDR2 SMNVEV, per germline (reference sequence). The CDR3 DNA is TGTGCCGGCAGTCCGTCAGAAAATGAGCAGTTCTTC. Residues: CAGSPSENEQFF.

This chain joins TRBV10-3 and TRBJ1-6, with 9 bases that match TRBD1. The CDR3 loop spans 16 amino acids. Trimming at V came to 6 bases and at J to 3 bases, leaving 6 bases not matched to a gene. Germline CDR1 and CDR2: ENHRY and SYGVKD. For the CDR3, the DNA is TGTGCCATCAGCGAAACAGGGGGCCACTATAATTCACCCCTCCACTTT. Protein sequence: CAISETGGHYNSPLHF.

V gene TRBV2 combines with J gene TRBJ2-2; TRBD1 agrees at 10 bases. The germline V gene has CDR1 SNHLY and CDR2 FYNNEI. CDR3 length: 15 amino acids. J gave up 5 bases and V 2 bases, and 2 bases lay outside the gene matches. The CDR3 region is CASSERTGGTGELFF. In DNA, the CDR3 is TGTGCCAGCAGTGAACGGACAGGGGGAACCGGGGAGCTGTTTTTT.

This rearrangement joins TRBV2 to TRBJ2-1; D may be TRBD2 (6 bases). This CDR3 has 13 amino acids. The V gene lost 4 bases and the J gene lost 3 bases, with 7 bases spanning the gap. Germline loops: CDR1 SNHLY, CDR2 FYNNEI. DNA for the CDR3: TGTGCCAGCAGTGCCGGGGGCTACAATGAGCAGTTCTTC. Encoded protein: CASSAGGYNEQFF.

This sequence joins TRBV4-1 and TRBJ2-1, with 13 bases matching TRBD2. CDR3 length: 16 amino acids. Germline V gene lookup returns CDR1 MGHRA and CDR2 YSYEKL. V shed 1 base, J shed 6 bases, and the junction held 3 bases outside the gene matches. CDR3 in amino acids: CASSQVRTSGSNEQFF. The CDR3 nucleotides read TGCGCCAGCAGCCAAGTCCGGACTAGCGGGAGCAATGAGCAGTTCTTC.